The 10 T cell receptor beta chains given below trace back to one sample, sequenced in a study of blood T cell repertoires in COVID-19. The table came from immunoSEQ multiplex PCR; TCRdb's copy has only in-frame clones and leaves some out. The sample consists of roughly 260,000 clones, roughly 80% of them appearing once. What was sequenced was peripheral blood. The receptors originated from a woman between 40 and 55 years old with active or convalescent COVID-19.

The rearrangement uses TRBV19 and TRBJ2-1; D unresolved. This CDR3 is built from 14 residues. Per germline, CDR1 LNHDA and CDR2 SQIVND (reference sequence). The V gene lost 4 bases and the J gene lost 0 bases, with 7 bases spanning the gap. DNA of the CDR3: TGTGCCAGTAGTAGTTCACTCTCCTACAATGAGCAGTTCTTC. Protein: CASSSSLSYNEQFF.

This clone has a single count. This chain links TRBV19 with TRBJ1-1; D remains ambiguous. Germline V gene data show CDR1 as LNHDA and CDR2 as SQIVND (reference sequence). This CDR3 spans 13 amino acids. With 5 bases removed from V and 1 base from J, the gap between germline ends came to 8 bases. CDR3 amino acids: CASSQQQNTEAFF. For the CDR3, the DNA is TGTGCCAGTAGTCAACAGCAGAACACTGAAGCTTTCTTT.

The V call is TRBV7-3, the J call TRBJ1-6; 7 bases align to TRBD1. Looked up from germline, CDR1 is SGHTA and CDR2 is FQGTGA. CDR3 size: 15 residues. V lost 2 bases and J lost 8; bases outside the gene matches: 6. CDR3 in amino acids: CASSLQGDEDSPLHF. CDR3 bases: TGTGCCAGCAGCTTACAGGGGGATGAGGATTCACCCCTCCACTTT.

The rearrangement uses TRBV30 and TRBJ2-1, with a weak D call TRBD2 (5 bases). Germline V gives CDR1 GTSNPN, CDR2 SVGIG (reference sequence). Trimming removed 4 bases from V and 8 bases from J, with 18 bases in between. The CDR3 sequence is 14 residues long. The chain's CDR3 is CAWKLLVLVDEQFF. CDR3 in DNA: TGTGCCTGGAAGTTACTAGTCCTTGTGGATGAGCAGTTCTTC.

V is TRBV6-4 and J is TRBJ1-4; TRBD1 aligns across 8 bases. Germline CDR1 reads MRHNA; CDR2 reads SNTAGT. The V gene end was trimmed by 6 bases and the J gene end by 6 bases; junction bases not matched to a gene: 9. The CDR3 is made up of 15 amino acids. The CDR3 DNA sequence: TGTGCCAGCAGCGCCCCGGGACAGGAAGATGAAAAACTGTTTTTT. Translation gives CASSAPGQEDEKLFF.

The chain employs TRBV5-1 and TRBJ2-3; TRBD2 agrees at 11 bases. The germline gives CDR1 SGHRS, CDR2 YFSETQ. V shed 2 bases, J shed 2 bases, and the junction held 7 bases outside the gene matches. The CDR3 sequence is 17 residues long. The CDR3 DNA reads as TGCGCCAGCAGCTTAGCGCCTAGCGGGGGGTACACAGATACGCAGTATTTT. It specifies CASSLAPSGGYTDTQYF.

This clone has only a few counts. The chain combines TRBV11-2 with TRBJ1-2; 9 nucleotides agree with TRBD1. The CDR3 runs 12 residues. V lost 4 bases to trimming and J lost 14 bases; unmatched junction nucleotides: 8. Germline-derived CDR1 and CDR2 are SGHAT and FQNNGV. CDR3 in amino acids: CASSSTGTGSTF. The CDR3 coding sequence is TGTGCCAGCAGCTCGACCGGGACAGGGTCGACCTTC.

V usage is TRBV5-5 and J usage is TRBJ2-5; 8 nucleotides align to TRBD2. This CDR3 is 18 amino acids long. Germline V gene sequence: CDR1 SGHKS, CDR2 YYEKEE (reference sequence). J lost 5 bases, V lost 4 bases, and 19 bases had no gene match. As DNA, the CDR3 is TGTGCCAGCAGCCCAGGTTTAGCGGGACCTCTTCAGGAGGAGACCCAGTACTTC. Its protein is CASSPGLAGPLQEETQYF.

This chain links TRBV19 with TRBJ1-3; possible D gene TRBD1, 6 bases. Per the germline V gene, CDR1 is LNHDA and CDR2 is SQIVND (reference sequence). The CDR3 has 14 amino acids. Trimming took 7 bases from V and 0 from J, leaving 10 bases between them. The CDR3 reads CASTRGGSGNTIYF. The CDR3 bases are TGTGCCAGTACCCGAGGGGGCTCTGGAAACACCATATATTTT.

This clone came up a few times. Here the CDR3 DNA reads TGTGCCAGCAGCTGGGAGAGCACAGATACGCAGTATTTT. As protein: CASSWESTDTQYF. The chain carries TRBV5-4 and TRBJ2-3; possible D gene TRBD2, 5 bases. The CDR3 totals 13 residues. The V and J ends lost 3 bases and 0 bases respectively, with 5 bases between them. Per germline, CDR1 SGHNT and CDR2 YYREEE (reference sequence).